This T cell receptor (beta chain) emerged from a study of Graves' ophthalmopathy and Graves' hyperthyroidism. Study-wide background: There was a collection of peripheral blood at initial diagnosis, before any treatment. Broader study findings: Also, most clonotypes expanded in the thyroid above 0.001 frequency appeared in blood. In predicting ophthalmopathy progression, the model reached about 69% sensitivity and roughly 75% specificity.

On this clonotype itself: Its cognate antigen is unknown.

In germline, CDR1 is MNHNS, CDR2 SASEGT. Trimming took 6 bases from V and 5 from J; bases not matched to a gene: 8. CDR3 length: 14 amino acids. The TCR beta CDR3 regions underwent amplification from RNA transcripts. The library came from an HTBI-primed first-round RT-PCR and a second-round multiplex PCR. TCRdb passed the multiplex PCR reads through MiXCR, listing each CDR3 protein once. The data contain under 350,000 distinct CDR3 sequences, roughly 15% of them singletons. Sequenced material: peripheral blood. This TCR was recovered from an adult man with Graves' ophthalmopathy. The V call is TRBV6-1, the J call TRBJ2-7; TRBD1 matches at 9 bases. DNA for the CDR3: TGTGCCAGCAGAACCGGGACAGGGCAACACGAGCAGTACTTC. As protein: CASRTGTGQHEQYF.